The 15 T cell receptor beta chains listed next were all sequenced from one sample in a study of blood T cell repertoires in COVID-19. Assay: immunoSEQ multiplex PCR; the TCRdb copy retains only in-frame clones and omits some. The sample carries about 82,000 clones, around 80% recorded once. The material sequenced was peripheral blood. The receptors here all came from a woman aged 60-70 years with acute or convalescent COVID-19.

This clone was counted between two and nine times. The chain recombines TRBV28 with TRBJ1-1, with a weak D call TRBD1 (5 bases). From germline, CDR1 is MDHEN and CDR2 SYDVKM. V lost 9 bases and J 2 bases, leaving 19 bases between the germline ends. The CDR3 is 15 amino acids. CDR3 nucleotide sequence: TGTGCCAGTATTGCGGGGCGCACCCCAAACACTGAAGCTTTCTTT. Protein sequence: CASIAGRTPNTEAFF. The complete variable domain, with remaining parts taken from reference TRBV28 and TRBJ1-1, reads DVKVTQSSRYLVKRTGEKVFLECVQDMDHENMFWYRQDPGLGLRLIYFSYDVKMKEKGDIPEGYSVSREKKERFSLILESASTNQTSMYLCASIAGRTPNTEAFFGQGTRLTVV.

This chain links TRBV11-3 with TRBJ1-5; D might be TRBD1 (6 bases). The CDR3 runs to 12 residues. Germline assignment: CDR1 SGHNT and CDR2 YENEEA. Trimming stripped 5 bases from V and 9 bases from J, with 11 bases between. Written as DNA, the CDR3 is TGTGCCAGCAGCACAGGGTTCGGGCCCCAGCATTTT. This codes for CASSTGFGPQHF.

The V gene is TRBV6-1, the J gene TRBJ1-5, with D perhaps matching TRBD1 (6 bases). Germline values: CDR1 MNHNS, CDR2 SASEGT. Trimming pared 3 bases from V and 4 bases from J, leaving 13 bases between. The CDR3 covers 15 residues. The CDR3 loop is CASSEGAAGNQPQHF. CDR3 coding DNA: TGTGCCAGCAGTGAGGGGGCGGCAGGGAATCAGCCCCAGCATTTT.

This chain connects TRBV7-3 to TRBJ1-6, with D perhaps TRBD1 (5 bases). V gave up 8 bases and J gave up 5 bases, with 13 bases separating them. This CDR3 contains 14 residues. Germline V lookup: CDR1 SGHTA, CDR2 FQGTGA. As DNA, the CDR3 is TGTGCCAGCTGTCGCGGGGGAGATAATTCACCCCTCCACTTT. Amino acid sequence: CASCRGGDNSPLHF. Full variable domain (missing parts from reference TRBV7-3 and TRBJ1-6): GAGVSQTPSNKVTEKGKYVELRCDPISGHTALYWYRQSLGQGPEFLIYFQGTGAADDSGLPNDRFFAVRPEGSVSTLKIQRTERGDSAVYLCASCRGGDNSPLHFGNGTRLTVT.

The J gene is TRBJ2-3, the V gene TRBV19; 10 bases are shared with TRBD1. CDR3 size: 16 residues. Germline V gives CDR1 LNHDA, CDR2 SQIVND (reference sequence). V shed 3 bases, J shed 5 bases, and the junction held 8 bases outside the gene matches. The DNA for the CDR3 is TGTGCCAGTAGTATTTCGGGACAGGGGCTGGGAGATACGCAGTATTTT. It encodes CASSISGQGLGDTQYF.

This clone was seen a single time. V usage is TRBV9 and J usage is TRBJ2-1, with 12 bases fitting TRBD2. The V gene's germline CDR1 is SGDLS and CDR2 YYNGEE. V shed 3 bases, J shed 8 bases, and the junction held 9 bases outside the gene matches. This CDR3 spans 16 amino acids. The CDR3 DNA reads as TGTGCCAGCAGCGGGTCTAGCGGGAGGGCCTCCGATGAGCAGTTCTTC. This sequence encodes CASSGSSGRASDEQFF.

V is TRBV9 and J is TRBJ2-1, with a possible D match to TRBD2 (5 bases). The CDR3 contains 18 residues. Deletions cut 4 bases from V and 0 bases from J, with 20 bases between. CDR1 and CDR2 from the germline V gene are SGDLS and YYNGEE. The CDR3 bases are TGTGCCAGCAGCCCCCGCAAGGCGGATGGACTCTCCTACAATGAGCAGTTCTTC. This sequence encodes CASSPRKADGLSYNEQFF.

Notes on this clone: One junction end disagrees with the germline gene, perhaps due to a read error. In DNA form, the CDR3 reads TGCGCCAGCAGCCCCGGCTCTGGTAGCGGGGGGGCAATCTTC. This codes for CASSPGSGSGGAIF. V gene TRBV4-1 combines with J gene TRBJ2-1; the match to TRBD2 covers 11 bases. From germline, CDR1 is MGHRA and CDR2 YSYEKL. The CDR3 extends over 14 amino acids.

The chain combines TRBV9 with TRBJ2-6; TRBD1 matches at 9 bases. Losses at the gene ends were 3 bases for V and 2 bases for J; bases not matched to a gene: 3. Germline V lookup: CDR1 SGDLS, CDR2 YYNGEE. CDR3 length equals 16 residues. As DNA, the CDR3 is TGTGCCAGCAGCGCCACAGGGGGCACTGGGGCCAACGTCCTGACTTTC. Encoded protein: CASSATGGTGANVLTF.

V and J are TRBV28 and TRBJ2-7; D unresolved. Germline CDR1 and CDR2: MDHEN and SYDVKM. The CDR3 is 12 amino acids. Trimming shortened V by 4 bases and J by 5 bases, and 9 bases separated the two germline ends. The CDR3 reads CASSSVRHEQYF. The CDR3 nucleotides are TGTGCCAGCAGTTCCGTCAGGCACGAGCAGTACTTC.

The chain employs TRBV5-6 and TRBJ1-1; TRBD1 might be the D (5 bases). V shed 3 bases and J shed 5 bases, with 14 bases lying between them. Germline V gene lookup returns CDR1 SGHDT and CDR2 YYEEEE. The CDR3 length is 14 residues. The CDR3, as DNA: TGTGCCAGCAGCTCTCAGGGATGGGCGACTGAAGCTTTCTTT. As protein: CASSSQGWATEAFF. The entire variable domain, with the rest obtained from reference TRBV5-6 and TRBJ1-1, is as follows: DAGVTQSPTHLIKTRGQQVTLRCSPKSGHDTVSWYQQALGQGPQFIFQYYEEEERQRGNFPDRFSGHQFPNYSSELNVNALLLGDSALYLCASSSQGWATEAFFGQGTRLTVV.

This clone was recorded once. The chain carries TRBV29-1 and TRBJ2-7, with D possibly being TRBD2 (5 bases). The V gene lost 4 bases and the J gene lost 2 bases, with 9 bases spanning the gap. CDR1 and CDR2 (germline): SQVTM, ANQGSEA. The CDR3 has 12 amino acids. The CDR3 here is CSVVRDTYEQYF. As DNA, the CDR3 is TGCAGCGTTGTCCGGGATACCTACGAGCAGTACTTC.

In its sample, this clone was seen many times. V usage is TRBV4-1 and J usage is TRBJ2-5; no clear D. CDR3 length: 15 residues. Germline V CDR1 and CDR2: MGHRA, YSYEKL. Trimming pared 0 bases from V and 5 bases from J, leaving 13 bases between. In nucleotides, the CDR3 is TGCGCCAGCAGCCAAGAGAAAGTACTATCGGAGACCCAGTACTTC. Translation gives CASSQEKVLSETQYF.

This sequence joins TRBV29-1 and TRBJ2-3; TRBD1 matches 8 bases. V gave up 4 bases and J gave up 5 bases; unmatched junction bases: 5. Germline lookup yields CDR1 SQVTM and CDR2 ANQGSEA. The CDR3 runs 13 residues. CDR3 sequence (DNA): TGCAGCGTTGTGACAGGGGCCAAAGATACGCAGTATTTT. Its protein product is CSVVTGAKDTQYF.

The CDR3 loop is CASSEASWGQSGYNNEQFF. The CDR3 DNA sequence: TGTGCCAGCAGTGAGGCTAGCTGGGGACAAAGCGGCTACAACAATGAGCAGTTCTTC. The chain links TRBV6-4 to TRBJ2-1; D might be TRBD1 (6 bases). The CDR3 sequence is 19 residues long. Germline lookup yields CDR1 MRHNA and CDR2 SNTAGT. V was shortened by 3 bases and J by 5 bases, with 26 bases between the two germline ends.